The 10 T cell receptor beta chains listed next were all sequenced from one sample in a study of blood T cell repertoires in COVID-19. Assay: immunoSEQ multiplex PCR; the TCRdb copy retains only in-frame clones and omits some. The sample holds some 150,000 clones, about 86% seen once. Material: peripheral blood. These receptors were obtained from a man in his 70s with acute or convalescent COVID-19.

J is TRBJ2-7 and V is TRBV7-2, with unresolved D. Germline V gives CDR1 SGHTA, CDR2 FQGNSA. The CDR3 runs 14 residues. The V and J ends lost 1 base and 4 bases respectively, with 11 bases between them. CDR3 protein: CASSLGWQTYEQYF. DNA for the CDR3: TGTGCCAGCAGCTTAGGGTGGCAGACTTACGAGCAGTACTTC.

This chain connects TRBV19 to TRBJ2-3; D is uncertain. Trimming stripped 9 bases from V and 0 bases from J, with 7 bases between. Germline loops: CDR1 LNHDA, CDR2 SQIVND (reference sequence). This CDR3 region has 12 residues. CDR3 sequence reads: CASRSSTDTQYF. The DNA for the CDR3 is TGTGCCAGCCGGTCTAGCACAGATACGCAGTATTTT.

The rearrangement joins TRBV3-1 (or the pseudogene TRBV3-2) to TRBJ2-7; D perhaps matches TRBD2 (7 bases). The germline V gene has CDR1 LGHDT and CDR2 YNNKEL (reference sequence). Trimming removed 4 bases from V and 2 bases from J, with 36 bases in between. This CDR3 has 22 residues. This chain's CDR3 is CASSLSKRITGGRGGYPYEQYF. CDR3 in DNA: TGTGCCAGCAGCCTATCAAAAAGAATTACAGGAGGTAGGGGGGGTTACCCCTACGAGCAGTACTTC.

The chain has TRBV6-5 and TRBJ2-1; 12 bases line up with TRBD2. CDR1 is MNHEY, CDR2 SVGAGI, per germline. This CDR3 is built from 15 residues. J gave up 9 bases and V 5 bases, and 8 bases lay outside the gene matches. CDR3 sequence: CASSPGLAGTGEQFF. The CDR3 bases are TGTGCCAGCAGTCCGGGACTAGCGGGTACCGGTGAGCAGTTCTTC.

This chain uses TRBV19 with TRBJ2-3; D perhaps matches TRBD2 (5 bases). The V and J ends lost 1 base and 0 bases respectively, with 11 bases between them. Per the germline V gene, CDR1 is LNHDA and CDR2 is SQIVND (reference sequence). The CDR3 contains 16 residues. CDR3 nucleotides: TGTGCCAGTAGTATAGGGCCGGACTCTAGCACAGATACGCAGTATTTT. Translated, it gives CASSIGPDSSTDTQYF.

The chain carries TRBV2 and TRBJ2-7; D remains unclear. V dropped 5 bases and J dropped 4 bases, with 6 bases sitting between them. Looked up from germline, CDR1 is SNHLY and CDR2 is FYNNEI. CDR3 length: 11 amino acids. The CDR3 here is CASSKEYEQYF. The CDR3 DNA reads as TGTGCCAGCAGTAAGGAGTACGAGCAGTACTTC.

CDR3 nucleotides: TGTGCCAGTAGTATAGATAGGGGGAATGAGCAGTTCTTC. It specifies CASSIDRGNEQFF. The chain employs TRBV19 and TRBJ2-1; D is possibly TRBD1 (6 bases). Germline V gene lookup returns CDR1 LNHDA and CDR2 SQIVND (reference sequence). This CDR3 spans 13 amino acids. The V end lost 0 bases, the J end lost 7 bases, and 7 bases lay between the germline ends.

The rearrangement joins TRBV30 to TRBJ2-1; 8 bases fit TRBD2. The V gene's germline CDR1 is GTSNPN and CDR2 SVGIG (reference sequence). Losses at the gene ends were 2 bases for V and 7 bases for J; bases not matched to a gene: 7. The CDR3 runs to 14 residues. CDR3 nucleotide sequence: TGTGCCTGGAGTCCGGGACTAGGTGAGAATGAGCAGTTCTTC. Its translation is CAWSPGLGENEQFF.

The genes are TRBV19 and TRBJ1-6; TRBD1 might be the D (5 bases). The CDR3 consists of 15 residues. V lost 1 base to trimming and J lost 7 bases, with 11 bases between them. Germline V gene data show CDR1 as LNHDA and CDR2 as SQIVND (reference sequence). The CDR3 sequence is CASSIGGDLNSPLHF. For the CDR3, the DNA is TGTGCCAGTAGTATAGGGGGGGATTTGAATTCACCCCTCCACTTT.

The CDR3 DNA follows: TGTGCCAGCAGCACGAGGGATAATGAGCAGTTCTTC. It encodes CASSTRDNEQFF. This chain links TRBV7-9 with TRBJ2-1, with D possibly TRBD2 on 5 matching bases. Per germline, CDR1 SEHNR and CDR2 FQNEAQ (reference sequence). The length of the CDR3 is 12 residues. Between the trimmed V and J ends, which lost 5 bases and 7 bases, there was a span of 9 bases.